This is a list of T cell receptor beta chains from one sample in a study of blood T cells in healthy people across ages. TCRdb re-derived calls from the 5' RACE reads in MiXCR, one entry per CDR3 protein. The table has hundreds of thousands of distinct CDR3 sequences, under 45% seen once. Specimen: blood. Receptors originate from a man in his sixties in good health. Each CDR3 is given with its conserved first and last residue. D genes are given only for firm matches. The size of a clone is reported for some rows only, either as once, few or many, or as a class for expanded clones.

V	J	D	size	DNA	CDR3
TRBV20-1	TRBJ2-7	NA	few	TGCAGTGCTAGGGGGGACGGTCGGGAGCAGTACTTC	CSARGDGREQYF
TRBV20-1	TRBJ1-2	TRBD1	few	TGCAGTGCTAAGGGACAGGGCTATGGCTACACCTTC	CSAKGQGYGYTF
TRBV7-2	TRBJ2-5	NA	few	TGTGCCAGCAGTCGATCCCGGGAGACCCAGTACTTC	CASSRSRETQYF
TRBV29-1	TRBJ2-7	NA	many	TGCAGCGTTGGGACACTACCCTACGAGCAGTACTTC	CSVGTLPYEQYF
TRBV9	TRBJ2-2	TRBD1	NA	TGTGCCAGCAGCGTGACAGGGGCGAACACCGGGGAGCTGTTTTTT	CASSVTGANTGELFF
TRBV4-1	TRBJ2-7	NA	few	TGCGCCAGCAGCCCTTGGGAGAGGGTCTACGAGCAGTACTTC	CASSPWERVYEQYF
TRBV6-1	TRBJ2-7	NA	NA	TGTGCCAGCAGTGGGAGGCCGGGACGGACGGCAACCTACGAGCAGTACTTC	CASSGRPGRTATYEQYF
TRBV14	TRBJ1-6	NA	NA	TGTGCCAGCAGCCAGACAATGGGGGCACCCCTCCACTTT	CASSQTMGAPLHF
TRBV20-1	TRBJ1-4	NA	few	TGCAGTGCTAGTGGGGGTGGAAAGGGGACTAATGAAAAACTGTTTTTT	CSASGGGKGTNEKLFF
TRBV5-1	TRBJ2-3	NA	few	TGCGCCAGCAGCTTGGGGACGCGCCTTTCCACAGATACGCAGTATTTT	CASSLGTRLSTDTQYF
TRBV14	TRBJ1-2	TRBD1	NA	TGTGCCAGCAGCCAAGGAACCGGGACAGGGCAAGATGGCTACACCTTC	CASSQGTGTGQDGYTF
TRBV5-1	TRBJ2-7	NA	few	TGCGCCAGCAGCTCCGACAGGAGCCCCTACGAGCAGTACTTC	CASSSDRSPYEQYF
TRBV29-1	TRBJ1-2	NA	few	TGCAGCGCTCAGGTTGGGGTCGGTTTGGCTAACTATGGCTACACCTTC	CSAQVGVGLANYGYTF
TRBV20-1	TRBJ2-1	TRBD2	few	TGCAGTGCTAGAGATTGGAGCGGGGGGGCCCAGAATGAGCAGTTCTTC	CSARDWSGGAQNEQFF
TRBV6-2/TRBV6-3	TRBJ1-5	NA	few	TGTGCCAGCAGTTACGGGGGCAACCCTAGCAATCAGCCCCAGCATTTT	CASSYGGNPSNQPQHF
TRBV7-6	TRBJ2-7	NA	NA	TGTGCCAGCAGCGTATCCCCCCTGGGCGAGCAGTACTTC	CASSVSPLGEQYF
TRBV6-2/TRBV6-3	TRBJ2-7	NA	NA	TGTGCCAGCAGTAAACAACCGGGACCTTCGTACTTC	CASSKQPGPSYF
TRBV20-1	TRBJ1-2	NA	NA	TGCAGTGCTAGTACAGGGCGGGAAGGCTACACCTTC	CSASTGREGYTF
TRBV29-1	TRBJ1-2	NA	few	TGCAGCGTCTCGCCTTCTGGGGGCGGCTATGGCTACACCTTC	CSVSPSGGGYGYTF
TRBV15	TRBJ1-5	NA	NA	TGTGCCACCCGGGCTGGGGAGGTTGGCATGCCCCAGCATTTT	CATRAGEVGMPQHF
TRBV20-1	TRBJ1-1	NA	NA	TGCAGTGCCCTCTTTGCGGGGCTGAGGAACACTGAAGCTTTCTTT	CSALFAGLRNTEAFF
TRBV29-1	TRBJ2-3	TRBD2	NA	TGCAGCGTTGGTGACACTAGCGCAGATACGCAGTATTTT	CSVGDTSADTQYF
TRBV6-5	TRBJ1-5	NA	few	TGTGCCAGCAGTTACGATGGGTATCAGCCCCAGCATTTT	CASSYDGYQPQHF
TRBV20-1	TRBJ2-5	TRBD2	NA	TGCAGTGCACATTCTAGCGGGGGCCTCCAAGAGACCCAGTACTTC	CSAHSSGGLQETQYF
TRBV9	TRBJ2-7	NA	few	TGTGCCAGCAGCGTAGGACAGGAGATCCACGAGCAGTACTTC	CASSVGQEIHEQYF
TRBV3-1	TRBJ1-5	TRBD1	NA	TGTGCCAGCAGCCGTGACTTCGGGACAGGGGGTCAGCCCCAGCATTTT	CASSRDFGTGGQPQHF
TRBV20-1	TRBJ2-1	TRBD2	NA	TGCAGTGCGACCGCCGGGACTAGCGGGGTCAATGAGCAGTTCTTC	CSATAGTSGVNEQFF
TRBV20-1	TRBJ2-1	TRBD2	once	TGCAGTGCTAGAGAAAGCGGGGGGTACAATGAGCAGTTCTTC	CSARESGGYNEQFF
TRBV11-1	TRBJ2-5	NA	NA	TGTGCCAGCAGCCGGGTAGGGCAAGAGACCCAGTACTTC	CASSRVGQETQYF
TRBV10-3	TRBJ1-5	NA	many	TGTGCCACCCGGACAGAGTATAGCAATCAGCCCCAGCATTTT	CATRTEYSNQPQHF
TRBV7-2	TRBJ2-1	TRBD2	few	TGTGCCAGCAGCTTAGACGGGACTAGCGGGGCGAACAATGAGCAGTTCTTC	CASSLDGTSGANNEQFF
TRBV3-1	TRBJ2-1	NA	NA	TGTGCCAGCAGCCTTCGCGGGGGCCATATTTACAATGAGCAGTTCTTC	CASSLRGGHIYNEQFF
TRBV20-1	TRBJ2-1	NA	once	TGCAGTGCTACTCCATCAGCTTGGAATGAGCAGTTCTTC	CSATPSAWNEQFF
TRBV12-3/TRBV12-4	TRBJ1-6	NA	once	TGTGCCAGCAGTTTATCAGGCAACCAAAATTCACCCCTCCACTTT	CASSLSGNQNSPLHF
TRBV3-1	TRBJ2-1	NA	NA	TGTGCCAGCAGCCAAGTGCTGATCCGACGCGATGAGCAGTTCTTC	CASSQVLIRRDEQFF
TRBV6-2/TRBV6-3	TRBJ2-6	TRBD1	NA	TGTGCCAGCAGAAGGACAGGGAGGCACTCTGGGGCCAACGTCCTGACTTTC	CASRRTGRHSGANVLTF
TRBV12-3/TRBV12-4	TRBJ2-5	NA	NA	TGTGCCAGCAGATTAAGGACGGGGGGCGATGAGCAGTACTTC	CASRLRTGGDEQYF
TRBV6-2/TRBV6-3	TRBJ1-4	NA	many	TGTGCCAGCAGCAGACAGCGTAATGAAAAACTGTTTTTT	CASSRQRNEKLFF
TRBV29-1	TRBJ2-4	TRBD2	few	TGCAGCGTTTTGAGCGGGGGGCACAAAAAACCGGGGGTGCAGTACTTC	CSVLSGGHKKPGVQYF
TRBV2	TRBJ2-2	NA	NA	TGTGCCAGCTCACTGGGGGGGCTCGGGGCCGGGGAGCTGTTTTTT	CASSLGGLGAGELFF
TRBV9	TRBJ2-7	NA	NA	TGTGCCAGCAGCGAATCGAGGGGGACCAATGAGCAGTACTTC	CASSESRGTNEQYF
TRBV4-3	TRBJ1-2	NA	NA	TGCGCCAGCAGCCCAGGGGTGACAGACTATGGCTACACCTTC	CASSPGVTDYGYTF
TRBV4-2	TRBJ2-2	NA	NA	TGTGCCAGCAAAGCGAGCGCGAACACCGGGGAGCTGTTTTTT	CASKASANTGELFF
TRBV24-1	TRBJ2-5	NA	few	TGTGCCACCAGTGATCCCCGGGAGCGAAAAGGGACCCAGTACTTC	CATSDPRERKGTQYF
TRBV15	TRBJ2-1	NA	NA	TGTGCCACCAGCAGAGATCAGGGGGGTAGCAGTAAGTTCTTC	CATSRDQGGSSKFF
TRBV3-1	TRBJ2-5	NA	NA	TGTGCCAGCAGCCACAACAGACGCCAAGAGACCCAGTACTTC	CASSHNRRQETQYF
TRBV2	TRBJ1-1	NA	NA	TGTGCCAGCAGTGAACCGCGTTTCGAAGCTTTCTTT	CASSEPRFEAFF
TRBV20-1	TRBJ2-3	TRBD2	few	TGCAGTGCTAGTGAGCGGGGCACCCGGTGGACAGATACGCAGTATTTT	CSASERGTRWTDTQYF
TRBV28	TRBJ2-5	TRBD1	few	TGTGCCAGCAAACCACAGGGGGTTATAATTCAGTCGGCGGAGACCCAGTACTTC	CASKPQGVIIQSAETQYF